These 22 T cell receptor beta chains came from one sample sequenced in a study of control samples from healthy donors and cancer patients. Assay: immunoSEQ multiplex PCR; the TCRdb copy retains only in-frame clones and omits some. Here the sample spans tens of thousands of clones, roughly 94% being singletons. Specimen: blood. The receptors were gathered from a man aged 25 to 40 in good health.

The chain recombines TRBV3-1 (or the pseudogene TRBV3-2) with TRBJ2-7; TRBD2 agrees at 12 bases. The V and J ends lost 2 bases and 4 bases, in that order; junction bases with no gene match: 12. The CDR3 consists of 18 residues. The V gene's germline CDR1 is LGHDT and CDR2 YNNKEL (reference sequence). CDR3 protein: CASSQRPTSGGNRYEQYF. CDR3 nucleotide sequence: TGTGCCAGCAGCCAAAGGCCGACTAGCGGGGGTAATCGATACGAGCAGTACTTC.

The gene calls are TRBV6-2 or TRBV6-3 and TRBJ2-3; D gene ambiguous. The CDR3 loop spans 17 amino acids. Germline V CDR1 and CDR2: MNHEY, SVGEGT. The V end was cut by 6 bases, the J end by 0 bases, with 19 bases between. CDR3 region: CASSPEVDGQSTDTQYF. The DNA for the CDR3 is TGTGCCAGCAGCCCTGAGGTGGATGGGCAGAGCACAGATACGCAGTATTTT.

The rearrangement joins TRBV25-1 to TRBJ2-3, with TRBD1 identical over 8 bases. The CDR3 length is 14 residues. Germline CDR1 and CDR2: MGHDK and SYGVNS. Unmatched junction bases numbered 6, after V lost 6 bases and J lost 4 bases. CDR3 coding DNA: TGTGCCAGCAGCGTTGGGACAGGCGCAGATACGCAGTATTTT. Translated: CASSVGTGADTQYF.

The chain uses TRBV6-2 or TRBV6-3 and TRBJ1-5; D unclear. Germline V lookup: CDR1 MNHEY, CDR2 SVGEGT. Trimming removed 0 bases from V and 5 bases from J, with 14 bases in between. The CDR3 is 16 amino acids. In nucleotides, the CDR3 is TGTGCCAGCAGTTACTCGAGTCGGGGAATCGATCAGCCCCAGCATTTT. It codes for CASSYSSRGIDQPQHF.

This chain connects TRBV28 to TRBJ1-6; 9 bases match TRBD1. Losses at the gene ends were 9 bases for V and 0 bases for J; bases not matched to a gene: 15. The CDR3 extends over 19 amino acids. Germline V gene lookup returns CDR1 MDHEN and CDR2 SYDVKM. CDR3 coding DNA: TGTGCCAGTAAATCACCGGGACAGGGAATTAGCTCCTATAATTCACCCCTCCACTTT. Translated, it gives CASKSPGQGISSYNSPLHF.

The chain has TRBV5-4 and TRBJ1-1; TRBD1 might be the D (5 bases). The CDR3 extends over 15 amino acids. From germline, CDR1 is SGHNT and CDR2 YYREEE (reference sequence). The V gene lost 0 bases and the J gene lost 3 bases, with 12 bases spanning the gap. CDR3: CASSLDNRGDTEAFF. DNA of the CDR3: TGTGCCAGCAGCTTGGACAATAGGGGCGACACTGAAGCTTTCTTT.

J is TRBJ2-7 and V is TRBV7-9, with 7 bases matching TRBD2. The germline V gene has CDR1 SEHNR and CDR2 FQNEAQ (reference sequence). V lost 8 bases and J lost 1; bases outside the gene matches: 8. This CDR3 contains 14 residues. The CDR3 protein is CASGRASLSYEQYF. CDR3 in DNA: TGTGCCAGCGGGAGGGCTAGCTTGTCCTACGAGCAGTACTTC.

The V and J genes are TRBV21-1 and TRBJ1-2. TRBV21-1 is recorded as a pseudogene. This CDR3 comprises 18 residues. The CDR3 reads CASSKLGGAGTIPYGYTF. CDR3 DNA sequence: TGTGCCAGCAGCAAATTGGGCGGGGCAGGGACTATCCCCTATGGCTACACCTTC.

The CDR3 here is CASSGGQGADTEAFF. The CDR3 region has the DNA TGTGCCAGCAGCGGGGGACAGGGAGCCGATACTGAAGCTTTCTTT. The gene calls are TRBV9 and TRBJ1-1, with 9 bases matching TRBD1. The germline gives CDR1 SGDLS, CDR2 YYNGEE. J gave up 5 bases and V 3 bases, and 8 bases lay outside the gene matches. CDR3 length equals 15 residues.

A note on this clone: The junction differs from germline at one of its ends, possibly a read error. This chain connects TRBV6-2 or TRBV6-3 to TRBJ2-7; 10 bases are a match to TRBD1. The CDR3 runs to 13 residues. Germline CDR1 is MNHEY and CDR2 is SVGEGT. The CDR3 nucleotides read TGTGCCAGCAGTTCGGGACAGGGGCCCGAGGAGTACTTC. Translation: CASSSGQGPEEYF.

The chain is built from TRBV4-2 and TRBJ2-5; D assignment may be TRBD1 or TRBD2 (5 bases each). Germline assignment: CDR1 LGHNA and CDR2 YNFKEQ. The ends were cut back, 6 bases at V and 5 bases at J, with 25 bases in the middle. The CDR3 spans 17 residues. DNA for the CDR3: TGTGCCAGCAGTCTTACCCCCCAGGCCGGGGCAGGGGAGACCCAGTACTTC. Protein sequence: CASSLTPQAGAGETQYF.

With respect to this clone: Other nucleotide sequences from this sample produce the same CDR3. The chain couples TRBV5-6 to TRBJ1-1; D gene ambiguous. There are 12 residues in the CDR3. The V gene's germline CDR1 is SGHDT and CDR2 YYEEEE. Trimming shortened V by 2 bases and J by 2 bases, and 4 bases separated the two germline ends. DNA of the CDR3: TGTGCCAGCAGCTTTCGAAACACTGAAGCTTTCTTT. Amino acids: CASSFRNTEAFF.

This clone was counted once. The chain is built from TRBV14 and TRBJ2-2; D remains ambiguous. CDR3 length: 12 amino acids. The germline V gene encodes CDR1 SGHDN and CDR2 FVKESK. Trimming stripped 3 bases from V and 6 bases from J, with 5 bases between. The CDR3 sequence is CASSHSAGELFF. In DNA, the CDR3 is TGTGCCAGCAGCCATTCGGCCGGGGAGCTGTTTTTT. Filled out from reference TRBV14 and TRBJ2-2, the complete variable domain reads EAGVTQFPSHSVIEKGQTVTLRCDPISGHDNLYWYRRVMGKEIKFLLHFVKESKQDESGMPNNRFLAERTGGTYSTLKVQPAELEDSGVYFCASSHSAGELFFGEGSRLTVL.

V is TRBV25-1 and J is TRBJ1-1; no clear D. Looked up from germline, CDR1 is MGHDK and CDR2 is SYGVNS. CDR3 length: 15 residues. Trimming stripped 2 bases from V and 7 bases from J, with 17 bases between. The CDR3 DNA follows: TGTGCCAGCAGTGAAAGCCGCGGGTACTCGGGTGAAGCTTTCTTT. This gives the protein CASSESRGYSGEAFF.

V gene TRBV30 combines with J gene TRBJ1-1; D gene unclear. This CDR3 region has 16 residues. Trimming left V 8 bases short and J 1 base short, with 23 bases between. The germline gives CDR1 GTSNPN, CDR2 SVGIG (reference sequence). CDR3: CAGLMTRSLGNTEAFF. The CDR3 nucleotides are TGTGCCGGATTAATGACCCGTTCGCTCGGGAACACTGAAGCTTTCTTT.

The V and J genes are TRBV3-1 (or the pseudogene TRBV3-2) and TRBJ1-1; perhaps TRBD1 as D (6 bases). V was trimmed by 3 bases and J by 11 bases, leaving 19 bases between them. Germline V gene data show CDR1 as LGHDT and CDR2 as YNNKEL (reference sequence). This CDR3 region has 14 residues. CDR3 residues: CASSQENRARRAFF. CDR3 DNA: TGTGCCAGCAGCCAGGAGAACAGGGCTCGGAGGGCTTTCTTT.

The chain links TRBV5-4 to TRBJ1-2; TRBD1 might be the D (5 bases). Per germline, CDR1 SGHNT and CDR2 YYREEE (reference sequence). V dropped 5 bases and J dropped 8 bases, with 16 bases sitting between them. The CDR3 runs to 13 residues. CDR3 residues: CASSFDRTEGYTF. The CDR3 DNA reads TGTGCCAGCAGTTTTGACAGAACCGAGGGCTACACCTTC.

The rearrangement joins TRBV5-1 to TRBJ2-3; TRBD1 matches 7 bases. CDR1 and CDR2 from the germline V gene are SGHRS and YFSETQ. The CDR3 loop spans 14 amino acids. V shed 4 bases, J shed 2 bases, and the junction held 4 bases outside the gene matches. The CDR3 is CASSPGQITDTQYF. The CDR3 nucleotides read TGCGCCAGCAGCCCGGGACAGATCACAGATACGCAGTATTTT.

The chain joins TRBV5-6 to TRBJ1-2; 11 bases are shared with TRBD1. CDR1 is SGHDT, CDR2 YYEEEE, per germline. This CDR3 is 14 amino acids long. Germline trimming cut 4 bases from V and 5 bases from J; bases unmatched to any gene: 4. This CDR3 reads CASSNRDRGYGYTF. The CDR3 coding sequence is TGTGCCAGCAGCAACCGGGACAGGGGGTATGGCTACACCTTC.

The V gene is TRBV5-4, the J gene TRBJ1-1; D gene ambiguous. Germline lookup yields CDR1 SGHNT and CDR2 YYREEE (reference sequence). The V and J ends lost 0 bases and 1 base respectively, with 7 bases between them. The CDR3 covers 14 residues. The CDR3 DNA reads as TGTGCCAGCAGCTTGGATCCGGAGAACACTGAAGCTTTCTTT. Translating gives CASSLDPENTEAFF.

The V and J genes are TRBV10-3 and TRBJ2-7; D uncertain. The V end was cut by 7 bases, the J end by 3 bases, with 13 bases between. The CDR3 is made up of 13 amino acids. Looked up from germline, CDR1 is ENHRY and CDR2 is SYGVKD. CDR3 nucleotides: TGTGCCATCACAGGAAGGGAACACTACGAGCAGTACTTC. Translated, it gives CAITGREHYEQYF.

This sequence joins TRBV6-5 and TRBJ1-2, with 8 bases lining up with TRBD1. V trimming: 5 bases; J trimming: 5 bases; junction bases outside the gene matches: 7. This CDR3 contains 14 residues. Germline V gene lookup returns CDR1 MNHEY and CDR2 SVGAGI. CDR3 region: CASSPTGGIYGYTF. The CDR3 DNA reads TGTGCCAGCAGTCCAACAGGGGGGATATATGGCTACACCTTC.